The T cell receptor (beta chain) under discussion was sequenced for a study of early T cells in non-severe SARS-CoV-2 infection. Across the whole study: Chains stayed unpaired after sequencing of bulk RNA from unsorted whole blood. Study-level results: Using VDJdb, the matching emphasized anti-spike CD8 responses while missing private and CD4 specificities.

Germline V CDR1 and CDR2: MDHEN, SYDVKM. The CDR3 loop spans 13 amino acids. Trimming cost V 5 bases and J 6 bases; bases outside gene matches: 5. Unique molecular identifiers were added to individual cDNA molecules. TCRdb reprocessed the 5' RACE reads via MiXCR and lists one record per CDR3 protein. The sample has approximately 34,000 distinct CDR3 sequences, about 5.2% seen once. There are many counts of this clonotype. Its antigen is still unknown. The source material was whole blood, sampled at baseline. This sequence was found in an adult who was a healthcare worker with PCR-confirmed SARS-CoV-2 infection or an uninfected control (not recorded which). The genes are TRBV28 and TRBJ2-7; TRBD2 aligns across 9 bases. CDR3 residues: CASSVGTSSEQYF. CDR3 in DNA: TGTGCCAGCAGTGTCGGGACTAGCTCCGAGCAGTACTTC.